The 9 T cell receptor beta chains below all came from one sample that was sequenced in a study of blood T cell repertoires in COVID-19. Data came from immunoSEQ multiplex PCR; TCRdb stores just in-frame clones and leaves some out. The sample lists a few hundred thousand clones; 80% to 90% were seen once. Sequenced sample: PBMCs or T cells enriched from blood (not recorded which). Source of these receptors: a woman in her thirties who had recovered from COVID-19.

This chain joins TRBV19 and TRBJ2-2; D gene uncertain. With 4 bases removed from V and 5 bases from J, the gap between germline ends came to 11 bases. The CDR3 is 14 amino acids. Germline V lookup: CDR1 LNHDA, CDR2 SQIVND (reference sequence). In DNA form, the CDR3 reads TGTGCCAGTAGTAACCATCCGCGGACCGGGGAGCTGTTTTTT. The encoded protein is CASSNHPRTGELFF.

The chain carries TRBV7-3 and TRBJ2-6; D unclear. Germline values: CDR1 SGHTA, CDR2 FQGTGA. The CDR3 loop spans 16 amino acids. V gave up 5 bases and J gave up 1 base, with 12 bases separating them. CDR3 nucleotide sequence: TGTGCCAGCAGCCTAGGAAGGAAATCTGGGGCCAACGTCCTGACTTTC. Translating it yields CASSLGRKSGANVLTF.

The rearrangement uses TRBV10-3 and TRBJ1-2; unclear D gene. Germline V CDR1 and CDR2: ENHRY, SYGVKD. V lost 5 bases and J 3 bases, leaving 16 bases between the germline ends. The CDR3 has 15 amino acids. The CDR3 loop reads CAISWGGNEHYGYTF. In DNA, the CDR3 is TGTGCCATCAGTTGGGGAGGGAATGAGCACTATGGCTACACCTTC.

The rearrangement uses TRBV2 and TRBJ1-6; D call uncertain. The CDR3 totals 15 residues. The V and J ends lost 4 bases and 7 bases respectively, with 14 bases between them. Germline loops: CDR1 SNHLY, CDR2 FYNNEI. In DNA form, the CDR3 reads TGTGCCAGCAGTGCAACTACCCTAAAAAATTCACCCCTCCACTTT. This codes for CASSATTLKNSPLHF.

The CDR3 DNA follows: TGTGCCAGCGTCGGACAGGGAACTAACTATGGCTACACCTTC. Residues: CASVGQGTNYGYTF. The V and J genes are TRBV2 and TRBJ1-2, with 8 bases matching TRBD1. V shed 8 bases, J shed 0 bases, and the junction held 5 bases outside the gene matches. The CDR3 length is 14 residues. Per germline, CDR1 SNHLY and CDR2 FYNNEI.

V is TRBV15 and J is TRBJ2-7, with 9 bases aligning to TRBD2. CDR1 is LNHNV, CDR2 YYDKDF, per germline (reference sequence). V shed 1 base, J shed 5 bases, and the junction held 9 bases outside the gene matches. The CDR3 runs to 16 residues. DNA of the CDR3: TGTGCCACCAGCAGAGTTGGGGCGGGAGGGCCGAACGAGCAGTACTTC. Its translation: CATSRVGAGGPNEQYF.

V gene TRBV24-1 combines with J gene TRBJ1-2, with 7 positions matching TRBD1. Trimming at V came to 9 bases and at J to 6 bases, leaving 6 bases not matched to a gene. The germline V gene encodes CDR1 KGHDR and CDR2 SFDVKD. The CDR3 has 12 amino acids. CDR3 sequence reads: CATFDRDHGYTF. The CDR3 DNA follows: TGTGCCACCTTTGACAGGGACCATGGCTACACCTTC.

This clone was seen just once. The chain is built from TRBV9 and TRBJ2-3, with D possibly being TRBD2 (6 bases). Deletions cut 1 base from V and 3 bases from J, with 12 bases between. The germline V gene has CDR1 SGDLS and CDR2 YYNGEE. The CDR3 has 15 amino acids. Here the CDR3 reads CASSVFYSGTDTQYF. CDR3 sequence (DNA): TGTGCCAGCAGCGTATTTTACAGCGGGACAGATACGCAGTATTTT.

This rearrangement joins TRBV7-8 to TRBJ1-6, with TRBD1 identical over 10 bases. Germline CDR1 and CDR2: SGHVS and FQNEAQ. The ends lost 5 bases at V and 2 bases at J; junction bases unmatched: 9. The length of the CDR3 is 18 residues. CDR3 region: CASSERDRGTPYNSPLHF. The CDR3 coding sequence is TGTGCCAGCAGCGAGCGGGACAGGGGAACCCCCTATAATTCACCCCTCCACTTT.